This T cell receptor beta chain was identified during a study of brain T cells in children with intractable seizures. Overall study results and limits: HCMV serostatus was not known, and viral specificity came from CDR3 similarity only.

This clone was counted once. Its antigen is undetermined. Using immunoSEQ multiplex PCR, the repertoire was profiled, and TCRdb retains in-frame clones only, with some absent. Of tens of thousands of clones listed, 95% to 96% were seen once; the top ten hold 0.38%. The CDR3 contains 14 residues. The germline V gene has CDR1 SGHTA and CDR2 FQGNSA. The germline V and J ends were trimmed by 8 bases and 1 base, with 14 bases remaining between them. Sequencing was limited to surgery cases with top T cell transcript signatures in brain tissue. Before surgery, patients took at least one anti-epileptic drug. The specimen was peripheral blood, collected at surgery. This clonotype originated in a boy under three years old with focal cortical dysplasia and intractable seizures. The V call is TRBV7-2, the J call TRBJ1-1; possible D gene TRBD1, 5 bases. DNA of the CDR3: TGTGCCAGCCGAGACAGCCCTAAGAACACTGAAGCTTTCTTT. Translating it yields CASRDSPKNTEAFF.